This is a list of T cell receptor beta chains from one sample in a study of cytomegalovirus exposure and HLA in healthy donors. TCRdb keeps only in-frame clones here, not all; method: immunoSEQ multiplex PCR. The table lists 160,000 or so clones, around 73% of them singletons. Sequencing input: PBMCs. The receptors originated from a male donor in good health and CMV-seronegative. CDR3s include the opening cysteine and the closing phenylalanine or tryptophan. D genes are given only for firm matches. A clone size is listed for some rows: how often the clone was seen (once, few, many), or a class if it is expanded.

clone size: -; J gene: TRBJ1-4; D gene: -; V gene: TRBV5-5; CDR3 protein: CASSLTPGRNEKLFF; CDR3 DNA: TGTGCCAGCAGCTTAACCCCAGGGCGTAATGAAAAACTGTTTTTT
clone size: -; J gene: TRBJ2-1; D gene: TRBD1; V gene: TRBV5-6; CDR3 protein: CASSLVGTDNEQFF; CDR3 DNA: TGTGCCAGCAGCTTGGTTGGGACAGACAATGAGCAGTTCTTC
clone size: -; J gene: TRBJ2-1; D gene: -; V gene: TRBV29-1; CDR3 protein: CSVEGPGNEQFF; CDR3 DNA: TGCAGCGTTGAAGGGCCAGGAAATGAGCAGTTCTTC
clone size: -; J gene: TRBJ2-5; D gene: TRBD2; V gene: TRBV7-7; CDR3 protein: CASSFGAGGQETQYF; CDR3 DNA: TGTGCTAGCAGCTTCGGAGCGGGGGGGCAAGAGACCCAGTACTTC
clone size: -; J gene: TRBJ2-3; D gene: TRBD2; V gene: TRBV9; CDR3 protein: CASSERTSGSTDTQYF; CDR3 DNA: TGTGCCAGCAGCGAGAGGACTAGCGGTAGCACAGATACGCAGTATTTT
clone size: few; J gene: TRBJ2-3; D gene: -; V gene: TRBV12-5; CDR3 protein: CASGLSAAGTDTQYF; CDR3 DNA: TGTGCTAGTGGTTTGTCCGCCGCGGGTACAGATACGCAGTATTTT
clone size: -; J gene: TRBJ2-7; D gene: TRBD2; V gene: TRBV7-2; CDR3 protein: CASSFDRGGFTEQYF; CDR3 DNA: TGTGCCAGCAGCTTTGACCGGGGGGGCTTTACCGAGCAGTACTTC
clone size: -; J gene: TRBJ2-7; D gene: TRBD1; V gene: TRBV19; CDR3 protein: CASSIEETGSYEQYF; CDR3 DNA: TGTGCCAGTAGTATAGAAGAGACAGGGTCCTACGAGCAGTACTTC
clone size: -; J gene: TRBJ2-7; D gene: TRBD1; V gene: TRBV9; CDR3 protein: CASSVGDSLRYEQYF; CDR3 DNA: TGTGCCAGCAGCGTAGGGGACAGTCTTAGGTACGAGCAGTACTTC
clone size: -; J gene: TRBJ1-6; D gene: -; V gene: TRBV2; CDR3 protein: CASSDQGNGSPLHF; CDR3 DNA: TGTGCCAGCAGTGATCAGGGTAACGGTTCACCCCTCCACTTT
clone size: -; J gene: TRBJ1-2; D gene: TRBD1; V gene: TRBV19; CDR3 protein: CASSPRQGYGYTF; CDR3 DNA: TGTGCCAGTAGTCCCCGACAGGGCTATGGCTACACCTTC
clone size: -; J gene: TRBJ1-6; D gene: -; V gene: TRBV30; CDR3 protein: CAWSAEQGESYNSPLHF; CDR3 DNA: TGTGCCTGGAGTGCCGAACAGGGTGAATCCTATAATTCACCCCTCCACTTT
clone size: -; J gene: TRBJ2-7; D gene: -; V gene: TRBV29-1; CDR3 protein: CSVSQQETYEQYF; CDR3 DNA: TGCAGCGTTAGTCAACAGGAGACCTACGAGCAGTACTTC
clone size: few; J gene: TRBJ1-3; D gene: TRBD1; V gene: TRBV7-2; CDR3 protein: CASSLARTGGRSGNTIYF; CDR3 DNA: TGTGCCAGCAGCTTAGCCAGGACAGGGGGCCGATCTGGAAACACCATATATTTT
clone size: -; J gene: TRBJ2-7; D gene: TRBD1; V gene: TRBV4-1; CDR3 protein: CASSHGGRRDRDYEQYF; CDR3 DNA: TGCGCCAGCAGCCACGGGGGGAGGAGGGACAGGGACTACGAGCAGTACTTC
clone size: -; J gene: TRBJ2-7; D gene: -; V gene: TRBV28; CDR3 protein: CASNTGQRGYEQYF; CDR3 DNA: TGTGCCAGCAATACAGGACAGAGGGGATACGAGCAGTACTTC
clone size: -; J gene: TRBJ2-1; D gene: TRBD2; V gene: TRBV19; CDR3 protein: CASSIDGTSGRALRNEQFF; CDR3 DNA: TGTGCCAGTAGTATAGACGGGACTAGCGGGAGGGCCTTAAGAAATGAGCAGTTCTTC
clone size: once; J gene: TRBJ1-5; D gene: -; V gene: TRBV4-2; CDR3 protein: CASKMNQGINQPQHF; CDR3 DNA: TGTGCCAGCAAAATGAACCAGGGTATCAATCAGCCCCAGCATTTT
clone size: few; J gene: TRBJ2-7; D gene: TRBD2; V gene: TRBV30; CDR3 protein: CALGAGGGYEQYF; CDR3 DNA: TGTGCCTTGGGAGCGGGGGGGGGTTACGAGCAGTACTTC
clone size: -; J gene: TRBJ1-1; D gene: -; V gene: TRBV5-4; CDR3 protein: CASSLVRGDTEAFF; CDR3 DNA: TGTGCCAGCAGCTTGGTTCGGGGAGACACTGAAGCTTTCTTT
clone size: -; J gene: TRBJ2-7; D gene: -; V gene: TRBV7-2; CDR3 protein: CASSLSTLVNEQYF; CDR3 DNA: TGTGCCAGCAGCTTATCCACTCTAGTAAACGAGCAGTACTTC
clone size: -; J gene: TRBJ1-4; D gene: TRBD1; V gene: TRBV2; CDR3 protein: CASSLSTGSHEKLFF; CDR3 DNA: TGTGCCAGCAGTCTCTCGACAGGGAGTCATGAAAAACTGTTTTTT
clone size: few; J gene: TRBJ2-1; D gene: -; V gene: TRBV7-8; CDR3 protein: CASSLSGYNEQFF; CDR3 DNA: TGTGCCAGCAGCTTATCGGGATACAATGAGCAGTTCTTC
clone size: -; J gene: TRBJ2-1; D gene: -; V gene: TRBV30; CDR3 protein: CAWRGSEDYNEQFF; CDR3 DNA: TGTGCCTGGAGGGGTAGCGAGGACTACAATGAGCAGTTCTTC
clone size: -; J gene: TRBJ1-5; D gene: -; V gene: TRBV7-9; CDR3 protein: CSSSLVGASYNQPQHF; CDR3 DNA: TGTTCCAGCAGCTTAGTAGGGGCATCGTACAATCAGCCCCAGCATTTT
clone size: -; J gene: TRBJ1-1; D gene: -; V gene: TRBV7-2; CDR3 protein: CASSTRQNTEAFF; CDR3 DNA: TGTGCCAGCAGCACGCGACAGAACACTGAAGCTTTCTTT
clone size: -; J gene: TRBJ1-2; D gene: -; V gene: TRBV7-9; CDR3 protein: CASSSIRELNYGYTF; CDR3 DNA: TGTGCCAGCAGCAGTATCAGGGAACTTAACTATGGCTACACCTTC
clone size: -; J gene: TRBJ1-5; D gene: -; V gene: TRBV6-5; CDR3 protein: CASSTGLGNQPQHF; CDR3 DNA: TGTGCCAGCAGTACAGGGTTAGGCAATCAGCCCCAGCATTTT